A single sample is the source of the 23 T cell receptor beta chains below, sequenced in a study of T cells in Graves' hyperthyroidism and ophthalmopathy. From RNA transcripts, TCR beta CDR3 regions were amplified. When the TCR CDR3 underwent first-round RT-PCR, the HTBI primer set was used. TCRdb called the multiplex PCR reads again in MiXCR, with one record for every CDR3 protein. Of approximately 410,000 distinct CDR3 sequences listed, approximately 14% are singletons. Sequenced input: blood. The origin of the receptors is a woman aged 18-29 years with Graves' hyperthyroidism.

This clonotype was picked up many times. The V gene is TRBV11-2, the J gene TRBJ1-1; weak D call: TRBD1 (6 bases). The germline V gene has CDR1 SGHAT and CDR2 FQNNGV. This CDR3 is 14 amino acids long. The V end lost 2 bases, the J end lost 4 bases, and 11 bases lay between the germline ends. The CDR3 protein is CASSLQGSATEAFF. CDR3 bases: TGTGCCAGCAGCTTACAGGGGTCTGCCACTGAAGCTTTCTTT. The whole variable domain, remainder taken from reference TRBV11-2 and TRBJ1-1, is EAGVAQSPRYKIIEKRQSVAFWCNPISGHATLYWYQQILGQGPKLLIQFQNNGVVDDSQLPKDRFSAERLKGVDSTLKIQPAKLEDSAVYLCASSLQGSATEAFFGQGTRLTVV.

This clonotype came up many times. The DNA of the CDR3 is TGTGCCAGCGCCCCCGGGACAGGGGGTACCGAGCAGTACTTC. Translation gives CASAPGTGGTEQYF. The chain carries TRBV6-1 and TRBJ2-7; TRBD1 matches at 11 bases. The V gene end was trimmed by 8 bases and the J gene end by 6 bases; junction bases not matched to a gene: 9. The CDR3 totals 14 residues. Looked up from germline, CDR1 is MNHNS and CDR2 is SASEGT.

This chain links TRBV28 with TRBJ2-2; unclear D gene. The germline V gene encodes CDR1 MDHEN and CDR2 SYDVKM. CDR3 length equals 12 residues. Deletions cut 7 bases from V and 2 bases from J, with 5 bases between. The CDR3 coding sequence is TGTGCCAGCAACCTAAACACCGGGGAGCTGTTTTTT. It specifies CASNLNTGELFF.

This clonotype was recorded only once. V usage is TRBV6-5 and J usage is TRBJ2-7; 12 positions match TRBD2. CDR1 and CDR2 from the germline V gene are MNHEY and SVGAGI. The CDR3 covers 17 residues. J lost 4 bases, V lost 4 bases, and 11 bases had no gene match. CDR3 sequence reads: CASSSLGLAGQAYEQYF. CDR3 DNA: TGTGCCAGCAGTTCCCTGGGACTAGCGGGCCAAGCTTACGAGCAGTACTTC.

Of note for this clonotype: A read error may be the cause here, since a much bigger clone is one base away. CDR3 DNA: TGTACCAGCAGTTCAGGGGCCAGTTTGAACACTGAAGCTTTCTTT. This encodes CTSSSGASLNTEAFF. The chain links TRBV6-5 to TRBJ1-1, with a tentative D call TRBD1 (6 bases). The CDR3 covers 15 residues. Germline CDR1 reads MNHEY; CDR2 reads SVGAGI.

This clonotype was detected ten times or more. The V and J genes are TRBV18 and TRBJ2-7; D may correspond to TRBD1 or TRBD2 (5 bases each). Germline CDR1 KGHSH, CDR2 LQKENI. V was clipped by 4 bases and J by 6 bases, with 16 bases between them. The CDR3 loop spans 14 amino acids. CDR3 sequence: CASSHGAQRTEQYF. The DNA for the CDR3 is TGTGCCAGCTCACACGGGGCCCAAAGGACCGAGCAGTACTTC. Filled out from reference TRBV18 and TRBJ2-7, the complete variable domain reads NAGVMQNPRHLVRRRGQEARLRCSPMKGHSHVYWYRQLPEEGLKFMVYLQKENIIDESGMPKERFSAEFPKEGPSILRIQQVVRGDSAAYFCASSHGAQRTEQYFGPGTRLTVT.

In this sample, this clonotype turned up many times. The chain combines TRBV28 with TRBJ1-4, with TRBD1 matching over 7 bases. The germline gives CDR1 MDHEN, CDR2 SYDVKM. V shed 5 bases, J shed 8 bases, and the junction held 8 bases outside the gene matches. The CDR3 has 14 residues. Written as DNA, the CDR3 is TGTGCCAGCAGTGCAACAGGGGACGGAGAAAAACTGTTTTTT. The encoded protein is CASSATGDGEKLFF.

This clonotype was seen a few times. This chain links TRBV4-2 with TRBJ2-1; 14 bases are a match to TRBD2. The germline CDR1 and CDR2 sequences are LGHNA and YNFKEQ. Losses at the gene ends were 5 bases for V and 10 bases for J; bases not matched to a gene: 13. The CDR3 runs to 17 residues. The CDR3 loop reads CASSATGTSGGLSEQFF. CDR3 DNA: TGTGCCAGCAGCGCGACCGGGACTAGCGGGGGCTTGAGCGAGCAGTTCTTC.

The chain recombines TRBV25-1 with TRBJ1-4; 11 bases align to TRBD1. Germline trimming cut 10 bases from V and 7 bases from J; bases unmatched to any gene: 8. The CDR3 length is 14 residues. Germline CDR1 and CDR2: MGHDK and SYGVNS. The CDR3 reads CATKGGQGVEKLFF. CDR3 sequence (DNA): TGTGCCACGAAGGGGGGACAGGGGGTTGAAAAACTGTTTTTT.

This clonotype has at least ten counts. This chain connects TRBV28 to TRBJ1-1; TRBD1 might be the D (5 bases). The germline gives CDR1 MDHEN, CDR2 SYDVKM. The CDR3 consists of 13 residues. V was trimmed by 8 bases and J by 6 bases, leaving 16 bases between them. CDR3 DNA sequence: TGTGCCAGCGAGACCAGGGAGTTCGCTGAAGCTTTCTTT. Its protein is CASETREFAEAFF.

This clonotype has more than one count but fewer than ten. The CDR3 region has the DNA TGTGCCAGCAGTTCCTCGGGGCCCCAGCATTTT. This codes for CASSSSGPQHF. The V call is TRBV2, the J call TRBJ1-5; no firm D call. Germline CDR1 is SNHLY and CDR2 is FYNNEI. This CDR3 comprises 11 residues. V shed 5 bases and J shed 9 bases, with 8 bases lying between them.

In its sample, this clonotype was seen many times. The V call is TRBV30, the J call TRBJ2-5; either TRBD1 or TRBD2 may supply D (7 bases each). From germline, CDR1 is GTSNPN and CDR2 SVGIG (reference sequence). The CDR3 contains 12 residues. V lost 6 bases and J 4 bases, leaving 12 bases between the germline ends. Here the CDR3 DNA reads TGTGCCTGTACAGGGGAGGGAGAGACCCAGTACTTC. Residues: CACTGEGETQYF.

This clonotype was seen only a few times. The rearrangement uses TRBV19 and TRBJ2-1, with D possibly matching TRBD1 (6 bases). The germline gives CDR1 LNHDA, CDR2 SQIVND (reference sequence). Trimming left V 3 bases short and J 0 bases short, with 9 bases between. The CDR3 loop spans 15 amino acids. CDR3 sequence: CASSMTGSSYNEQFF. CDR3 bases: TGTGCCAGTAGTATGACAGGCAGCTCCTACAATGAGCAGTTCTTC.

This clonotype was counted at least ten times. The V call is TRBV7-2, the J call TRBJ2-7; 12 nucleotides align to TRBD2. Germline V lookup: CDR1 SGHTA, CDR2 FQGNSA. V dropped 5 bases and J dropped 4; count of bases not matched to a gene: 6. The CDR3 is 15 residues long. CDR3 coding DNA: TGTGCCAGCAGCAAAGCTAGCGGGAGGGATTACGAGCAGTACTTC. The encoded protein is CASSKASGRDYEQYF.

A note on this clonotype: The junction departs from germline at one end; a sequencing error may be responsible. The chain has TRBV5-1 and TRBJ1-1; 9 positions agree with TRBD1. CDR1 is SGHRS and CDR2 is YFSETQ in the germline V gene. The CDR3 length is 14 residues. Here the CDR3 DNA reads TGCGCCAGCAGCTGGGACAGGGTGTACACTGGAGCTTTCTTT. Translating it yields CASSWDRVYTGAFF.

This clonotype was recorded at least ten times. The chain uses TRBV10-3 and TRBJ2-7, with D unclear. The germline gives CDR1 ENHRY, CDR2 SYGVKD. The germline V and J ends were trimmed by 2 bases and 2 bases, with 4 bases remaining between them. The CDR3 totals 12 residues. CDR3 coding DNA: TGTGCCATCAGTGAGACCACCTACGAGCAGTACTTC. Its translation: CAISETTYEQYF.

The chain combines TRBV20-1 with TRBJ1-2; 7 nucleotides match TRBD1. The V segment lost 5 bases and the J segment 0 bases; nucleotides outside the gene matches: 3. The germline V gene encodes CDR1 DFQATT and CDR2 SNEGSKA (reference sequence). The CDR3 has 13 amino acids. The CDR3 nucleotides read TGCAGTGCTCGGGACAGTACTAACTATGGCTACACCTTC. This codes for CSARDSTNYGYTF.

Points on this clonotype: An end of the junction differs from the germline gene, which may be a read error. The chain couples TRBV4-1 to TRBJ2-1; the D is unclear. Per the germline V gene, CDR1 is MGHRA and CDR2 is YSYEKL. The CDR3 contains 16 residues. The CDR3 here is CAGSQDQAISYNEQFF. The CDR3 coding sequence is TGCGCCGGCAGCCAAGATCAGGCGATCTCCTACAATGAGCAGTTCTTC.

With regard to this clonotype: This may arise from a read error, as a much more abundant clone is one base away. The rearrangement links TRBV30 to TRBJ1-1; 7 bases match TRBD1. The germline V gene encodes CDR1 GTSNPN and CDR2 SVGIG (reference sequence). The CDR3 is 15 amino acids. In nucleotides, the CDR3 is TGTGCCTGGAGTACTCCGGGACAGACAAACACTGAAGCTCTCTTT. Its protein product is CAWSTPGQTNTEALF.

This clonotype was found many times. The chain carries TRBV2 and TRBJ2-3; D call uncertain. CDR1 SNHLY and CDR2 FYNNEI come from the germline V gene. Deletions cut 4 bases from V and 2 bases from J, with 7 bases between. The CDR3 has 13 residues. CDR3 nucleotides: TGTGCCAGCAGTGCGGGCCCCACAGATACGCAGTATTTT. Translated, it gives CASSAGPTDTQYF. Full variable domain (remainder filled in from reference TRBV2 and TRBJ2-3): EPEVTQTPSHQVTQMGQEVILRCVPISNHLYFYWYRQILGQKVEFLVSFYNNEISEKSEIFDDQFSVERPDGSNFTLKIRSTKLEDSAMYFCASSAGPTDTQYFGPGTRLTVL.

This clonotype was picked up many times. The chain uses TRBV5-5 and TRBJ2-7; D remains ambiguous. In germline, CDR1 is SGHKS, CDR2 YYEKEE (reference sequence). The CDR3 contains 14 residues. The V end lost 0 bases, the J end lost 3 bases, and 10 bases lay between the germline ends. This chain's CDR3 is CASSLGLGFYEQYF. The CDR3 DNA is TGTGCCAGCAGCTTGGGTCTGGGATTCTACGAGCAGTACTTC. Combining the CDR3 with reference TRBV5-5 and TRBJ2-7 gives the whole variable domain DAGVTQSPTHLIKTRGQQVTLRCSPISGHKSVSWYQQVLGQGPQFIFQYYEKEERGRGNFPDRFSARQFPNYSSELNVNALLLGDSALYLCASSLGLGFYEQYFGPGTRLTVT.

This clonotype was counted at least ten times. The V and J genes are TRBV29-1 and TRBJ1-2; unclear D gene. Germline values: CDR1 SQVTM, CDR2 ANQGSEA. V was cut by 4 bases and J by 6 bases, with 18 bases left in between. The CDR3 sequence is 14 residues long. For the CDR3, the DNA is TGCAGCGTTGTGTGGCAAGCCCGGACCCATGGCTACACCTTC. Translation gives CSVVWQARTHGYTF. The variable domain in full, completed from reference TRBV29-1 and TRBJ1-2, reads SAVISQKPSRDICQRGTSLTIQCQVDSQVTMMFWYRQQPGQSLTLIATANQGSEATYESGFVIDKFPISRPNLTFSTLTVSNMSPEDSSIYLCSVVWQARTHGYTFGSGTRLTVV.

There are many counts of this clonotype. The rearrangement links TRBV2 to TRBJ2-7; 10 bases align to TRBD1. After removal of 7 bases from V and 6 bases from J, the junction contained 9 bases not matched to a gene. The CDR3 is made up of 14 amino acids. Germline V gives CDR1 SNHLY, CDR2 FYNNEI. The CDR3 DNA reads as TGTGCCAGCACCACGACAGGGGGCCGAGGCGAGCAGTACTTC. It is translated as CASTTTGGRGEQYF.